This entry describes one T cell receptor (beta chain). Its matching antigen is unknown. One end of the junction fails to match germline, which may point to a read error. Germline values: CDR1 SNHLY, CDR2 FYNNEI. This CDR3 has 17 amino acids. This record comes from a study of OX40 agonist ivuxolimab in advanced cancers. Study-level points and caveats: There was clonal expansion of CD4+ and CD8+ blood T cells by week 6 at 0.1 to 3.0 mg/kg.

This table comes from immunoSEQ multiplex PCR, and its TCRdb copy is limited to in-frame clones, with some not included. This sample has under 40,000 clones; less than 80% occur once, and the top ten carry around 13%. This sample comprised CD4+ or CD8+ T cells sorted from blood, obtained in a trial of the OX40 agonist ivuxolimab. The chain is built from TRBV2 and TRBJ2-4; TRBD1 or TRBD2 may be the D gene (7 bases each). The origin of this receptor is an adult with an advanced solid tumor such as melanoma, head and neck, liver or kidney cancer. CDR3 sequence reads: CASREGGGGLAKNIQYF. The CDR3 nucleotides read TGTGCCAGCAGGGAAGGGGGCGGGGGTCTAGCCAAAAACATTCAGTACTTC.